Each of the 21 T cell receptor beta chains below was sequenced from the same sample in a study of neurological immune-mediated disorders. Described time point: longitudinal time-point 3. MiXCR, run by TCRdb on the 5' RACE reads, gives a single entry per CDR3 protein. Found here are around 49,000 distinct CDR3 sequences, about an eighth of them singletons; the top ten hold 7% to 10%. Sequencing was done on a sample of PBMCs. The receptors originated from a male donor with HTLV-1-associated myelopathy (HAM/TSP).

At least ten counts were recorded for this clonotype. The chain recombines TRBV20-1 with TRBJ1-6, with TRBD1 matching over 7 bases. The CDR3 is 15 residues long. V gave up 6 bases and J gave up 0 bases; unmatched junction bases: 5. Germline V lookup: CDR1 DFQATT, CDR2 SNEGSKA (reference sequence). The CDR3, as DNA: TGCAGTGCCTCGACAGGGAGCTCCTATAATTCACCCCTCCACTTT. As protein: CSASTGSSYNSPLHF.

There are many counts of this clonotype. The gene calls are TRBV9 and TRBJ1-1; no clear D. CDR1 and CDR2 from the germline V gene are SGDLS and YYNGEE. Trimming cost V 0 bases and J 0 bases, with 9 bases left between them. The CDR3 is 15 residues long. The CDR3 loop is CASSVEGRLNTEAFF. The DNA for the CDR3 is TGTGCCAGCAGCGTAGAGGGCAGGCTGAACACTGAAGCTTTCTTT.

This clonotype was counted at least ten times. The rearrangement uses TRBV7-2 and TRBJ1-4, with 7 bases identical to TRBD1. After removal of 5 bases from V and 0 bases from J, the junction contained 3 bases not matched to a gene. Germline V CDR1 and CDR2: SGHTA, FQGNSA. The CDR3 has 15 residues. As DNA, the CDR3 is TGTGCCAGCAGCGGACAGGTTGCAACTAATGAAAAACTGTTTTTT. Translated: CASSGQVATNEKLFF.

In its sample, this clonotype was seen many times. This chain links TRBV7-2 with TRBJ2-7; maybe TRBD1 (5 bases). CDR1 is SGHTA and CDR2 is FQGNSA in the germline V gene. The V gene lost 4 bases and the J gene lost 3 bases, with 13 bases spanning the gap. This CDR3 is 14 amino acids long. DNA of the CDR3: TGTGCCAGCAGCTCACAGGTGTTAGGCTACGAGCAGTACTTC. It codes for CASSSQVLGYEQYF.

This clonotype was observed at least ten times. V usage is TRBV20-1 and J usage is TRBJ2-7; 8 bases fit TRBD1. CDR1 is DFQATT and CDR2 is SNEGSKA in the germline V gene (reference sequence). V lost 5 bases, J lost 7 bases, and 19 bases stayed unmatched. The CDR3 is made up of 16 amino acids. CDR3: CSAPPAGGRRHGEQYF. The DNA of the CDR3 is TGCAGTGCTCCACCCGCAGGGGGCCGACGTCATGGGGAGCAGTACTTC.

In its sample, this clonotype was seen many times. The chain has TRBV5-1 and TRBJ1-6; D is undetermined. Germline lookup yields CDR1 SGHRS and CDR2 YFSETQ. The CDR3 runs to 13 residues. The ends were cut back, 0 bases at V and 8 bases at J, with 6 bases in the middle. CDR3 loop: CASSLDMYSPLHF. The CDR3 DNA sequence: TGCGCCAGCAGCTTGGACATGTATTCACCCCTCCACTTT.

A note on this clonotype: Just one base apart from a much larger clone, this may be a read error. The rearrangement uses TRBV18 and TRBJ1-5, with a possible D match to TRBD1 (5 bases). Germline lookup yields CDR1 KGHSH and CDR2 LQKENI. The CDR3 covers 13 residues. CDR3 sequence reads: CTSSPPGGQPQHF. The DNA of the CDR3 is TGTACCAGCTCACCCCCGGGGGGTCAGCCCCAGCATTTT.

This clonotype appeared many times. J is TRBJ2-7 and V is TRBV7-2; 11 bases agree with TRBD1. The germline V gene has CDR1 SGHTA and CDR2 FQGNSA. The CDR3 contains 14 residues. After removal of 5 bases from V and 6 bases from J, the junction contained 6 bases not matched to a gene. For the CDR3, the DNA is TGTGCCAGCAGCCCACTGGGACAGGGGGGCGAGCAGTACTTC. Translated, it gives CASSPLGQGGEQYF.

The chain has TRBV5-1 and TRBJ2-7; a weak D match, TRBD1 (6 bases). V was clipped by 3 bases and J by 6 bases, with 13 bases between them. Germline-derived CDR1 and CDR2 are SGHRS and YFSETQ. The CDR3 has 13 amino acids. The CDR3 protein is CASSSNGQSEQYF. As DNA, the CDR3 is TGCGCCAGCAGCTCGAACGGACAGTCCGAGCAGTACTTC.

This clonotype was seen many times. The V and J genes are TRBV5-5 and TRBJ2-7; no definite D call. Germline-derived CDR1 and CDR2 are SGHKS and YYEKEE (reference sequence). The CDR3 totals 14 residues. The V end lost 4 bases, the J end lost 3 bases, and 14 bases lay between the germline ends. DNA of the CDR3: TGTGCCAGCAGCGCATGGTTAGTCGGCTACGAGCAGTACTTC. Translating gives CASSAWLVGYEQYF.

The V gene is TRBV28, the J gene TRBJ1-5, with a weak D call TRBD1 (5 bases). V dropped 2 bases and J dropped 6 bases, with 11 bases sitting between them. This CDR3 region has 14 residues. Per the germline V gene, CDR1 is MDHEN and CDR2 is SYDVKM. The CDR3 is CASSLVGLGQPQHF. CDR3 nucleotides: TGTGCCAGCAGTTTAGTGGGGCTGGGTCAGCCCCAGCATTTT.

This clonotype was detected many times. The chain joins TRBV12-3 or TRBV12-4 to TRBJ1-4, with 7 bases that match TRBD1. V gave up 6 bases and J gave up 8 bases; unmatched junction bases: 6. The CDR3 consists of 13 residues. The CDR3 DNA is TGTGCCAGCAGCCTCGACAGGGACGAAAAACTGTTTTTT. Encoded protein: CASSLDRDEKLFF.

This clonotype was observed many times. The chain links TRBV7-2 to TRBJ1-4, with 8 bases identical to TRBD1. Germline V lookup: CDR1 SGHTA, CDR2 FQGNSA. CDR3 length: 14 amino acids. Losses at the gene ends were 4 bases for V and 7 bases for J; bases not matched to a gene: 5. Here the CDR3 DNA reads TGTGCCAGCAGCTCAGGGGGCGCATCTGAAAAACTGTTTTTT. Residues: CASSSGGASEKLFF.

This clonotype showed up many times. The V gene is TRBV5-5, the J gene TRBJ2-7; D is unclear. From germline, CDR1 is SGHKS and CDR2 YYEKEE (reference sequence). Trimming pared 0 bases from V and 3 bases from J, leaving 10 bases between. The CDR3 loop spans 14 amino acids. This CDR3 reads CASSLDWYNYEQYF. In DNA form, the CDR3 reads TGTGCCAGCAGCTTGGATTGGTACAACTACGAGCAGTACTTC.

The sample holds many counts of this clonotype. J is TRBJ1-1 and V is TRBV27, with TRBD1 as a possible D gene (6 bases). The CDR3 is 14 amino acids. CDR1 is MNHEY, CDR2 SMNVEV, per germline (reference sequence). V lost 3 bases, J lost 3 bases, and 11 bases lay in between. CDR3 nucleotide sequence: TGTGCCAGCAGTTTGAGTCCAGGGGACACTGAAGCTTTCTTT. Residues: CASSLSPGDTEAFF.

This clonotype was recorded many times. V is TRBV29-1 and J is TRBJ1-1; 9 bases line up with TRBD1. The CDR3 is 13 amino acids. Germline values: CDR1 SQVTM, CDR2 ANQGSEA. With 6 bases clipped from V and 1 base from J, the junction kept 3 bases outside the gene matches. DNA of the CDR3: TGCAGCGTGGTGACAGGGGGGAACACTGAAGCTTTCTTT. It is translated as CSVVTGGNTEAFF. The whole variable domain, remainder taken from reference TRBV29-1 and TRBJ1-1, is SAVISQKPSRDICQRGTSLTIQCQVDSQVTMMFWYRQQPGQSLTLIATANQGSEATYESGFVIDKFPISRPNLTFSTLTVSNMSPEDSSIYLCSVVTGGNTEAFFGQGTRLTVV.

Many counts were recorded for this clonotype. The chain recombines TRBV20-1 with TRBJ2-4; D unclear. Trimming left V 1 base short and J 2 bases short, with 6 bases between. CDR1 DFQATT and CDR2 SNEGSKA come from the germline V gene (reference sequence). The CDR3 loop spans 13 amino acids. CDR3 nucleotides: TGCAGTGCTAGAGGCGGCTCCAAAAACATTCAGTACTTC. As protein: CSARGGSKNIQYF.

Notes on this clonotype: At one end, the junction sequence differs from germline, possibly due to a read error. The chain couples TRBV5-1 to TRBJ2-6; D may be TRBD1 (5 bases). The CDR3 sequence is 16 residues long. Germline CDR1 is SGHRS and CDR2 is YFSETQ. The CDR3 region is CASNRPGDSGAYVLTF. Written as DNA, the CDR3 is TGCGCCAGCAACCGACCCGGTGATTCTGGGGCCTACGTCCTGACTTTC.

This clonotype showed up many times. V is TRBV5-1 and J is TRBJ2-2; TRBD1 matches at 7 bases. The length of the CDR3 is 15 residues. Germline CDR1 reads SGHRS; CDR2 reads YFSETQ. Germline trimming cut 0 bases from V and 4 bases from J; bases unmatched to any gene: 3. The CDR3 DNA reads TGCGCCAGCAGCTTGGAATCAGGGGGCACCGGGGAGCTGTTTTTT. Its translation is CASSLESGGTGELFF.

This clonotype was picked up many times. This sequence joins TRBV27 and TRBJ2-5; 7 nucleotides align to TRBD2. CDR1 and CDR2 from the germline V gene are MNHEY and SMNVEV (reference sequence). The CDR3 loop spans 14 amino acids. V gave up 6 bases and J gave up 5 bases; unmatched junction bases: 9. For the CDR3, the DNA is TGTGCCAGCAGACCCTTGGGGGGGGGGGAGACCCAGTACTTC. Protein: CASRPLGGGETQYF.

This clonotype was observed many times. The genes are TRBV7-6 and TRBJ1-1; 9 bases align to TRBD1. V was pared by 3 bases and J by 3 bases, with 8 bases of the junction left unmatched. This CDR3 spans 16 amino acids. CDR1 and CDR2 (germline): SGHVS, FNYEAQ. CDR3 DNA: TGTGCCAGCAGCTTGGGACAGGGTGTAATTGACACTGAAGCTTTCTTT. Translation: CASSLGQGVIDTEAFF. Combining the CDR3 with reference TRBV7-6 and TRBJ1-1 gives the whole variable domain GAGVSQSPRYKVTKRGQDVALRCDPISGHVSLYWYRQALGQGPEFLTYFNYEAQQDKSGLPNDRFSAERPEGSISTLTIQRTEQRDSAMYRCASSLGQGVIDTEAFFGQGTRLTVV.